Below, 16 T cell receptor beta chains from the same sample are listed, as sequenced in a study of CD8+ T cells in alopecia areata. Sequencing templates came from extracted RNA that was reverse transcribed into cDNA. Libraries were prepared by immunoSEQ multiplex PCR; TCRdb keeps only in-frame clonotypes and omits some of them. The table records 170,000 or so clones, roughly 62% of them present only once. Treatment reported: oral pan-JAK inhibitor, 5-10 mg twice daily. The source material was CD8+ T cells sorted from blood, sampled at week 24, from a patient treated with tofacitinib. The origin of the receptors is a human donor with alopecia areata.

The chain links TRBV29-1 to TRBJ2-5; 7 bases are shared with TRBD1. Matching the DNA end better, TRBJ2-7 makes the J call doubtful. The CDR3 runs to 13 residues. From germline, CDR1 is SQVTM and CDR2 ANQGSEA. The CDR3 region has the DNA TGCAGCGCCGGGACAGTCAGCTCCTACGAGCAGTACTTC. Amino acid sequence: CSAGTVSSYEQYF.

This chain connects TRBV4-1 to TRBJ2-7; the D is unclear. V lost 0 bases and J 5 bases, leaving 8 bases between the germline ends. In germline, CDR1 is MGHRA, CDR2 YSYEKL. The CDR3 is 13 amino acids. For the CDR3, the DNA is TGCGCCAGCAGCCAAGAAACTGTTCACGAGCAGTACTTC. Translating it yields CASSQETVHEQYF.

This clone was counted between two and nine times. The chain uses TRBV19 and TRBJ1-1, with TRBD1 matching 7 bases. The CDR3 has 13 amino acids. The germline CDR1 and CDR2 sequences are LNHDA and SQIVND (reference sequence). V shed 8 bases, J shed 4 bases, and the junction held 7 bases outside the gene matches. CDR3 sequence (DNA): TGTGCCAGTGGGACAGTTGTCGGCACTGAAGCTTTCTTT. It yields the protein CASGTVVGTEAFF.

This clone occurred once. This sequence joins TRBV15 and TRBJ2-6, with a tentative D call TRBD1 (6 bases). This CDR3 is 19 amino acids long. CDR1 and CDR2 (germline): LNHNV, YYDKDF (reference sequence). V dropped 0 bases and J dropped 0 bases, with 15 bases sitting between them. The CDR3 is CATSREGAGVISGANVLTF. The CDR3 DNA is TGTGCCACCAGCAGAGAGGGTGCAGGGGTCATCTCTGGGGCCAACGTCCTGACTTTC.

The sample holds a few counts of this clone. This chain joins TRBV19 and TRBJ1-2; D ambiguous. Germline V gene lookup returns CDR1 LNHDA and CDR2 SQIVND (reference sequence). The CDR3 runs 12 residues. Trimming cost V 7 bases and J 4 bases, with 10 bases left between them. The CDR3 loop reads CASNFEGYGYTF. The CDR3 DNA reads as TGTGCCAGTAACTTTGAAGGCTATGGCTACACCTTC.

The chain uses TRBV6-5 and TRBJ1-1, with D possibly matching TRBD1 (5 bases). The germline V gene encodes CDR1 MNHEY and CDR2 SVGAGI. V shed 6 bases and J shed 4 bases, with 18 bases lying between them. The CDR3 sequence is 15 residues long. CDR3 DNA sequence: TGTGCCAGCAGCCCCTCAGGGTTTATGGCCACTGAAGCTTTCTTT. As protein: CASSPSGFMATEAFF.

The J gene is TRBJ1-6, the V gene TRBV28; D remains ambiguous. Trimming took off 7 bases at V and 0 bases at J, with 13 bases between the two ends. Germline V CDR1 and CDR2: MDHEN, SYDVKM. This CDR3 has 16 residues. The CDR3: CASIPVGSSYNSPLHF. CDR3 DNA: TGTGCCAGCATCCCTGTCGGGAGCTCCTATAATTCACCCCTCCACTTT.

This clone was seen more than once but under ten times. This rearrangement joins TRBV15 to TRBJ2-7; D remains unclear. Trimming removed 1 base at V and 1 base at J, with 23 bases between. The CDR3 consists of 19 residues. Germline CDR1 is LNHNV and CDR2 is YYDKDF (reference sequence). The CDR3 protein is CATSRVGPSGPSASYEQYF. CDR3 nucleotide sequence: TGTGCCACCAGCAGAGTCGGACCATCGGGCCCGTCAGCTTCCTACGAGCAGTACTTC.

The sample holds a few counts of this clone. At the DNA level, this CDR3 is encoded by other sequences in the same sample as well. The chain links TRBV5-6 to TRBJ2-3; no firm D call. The germline gives CDR1 SGHDT, CDR2 YYEEEE. V lost 0 bases and J lost 5, with 4 bases in between. CDR3 size: 12 residues. CDR3: CASSLGLDTQYF. CDR3 nucleotides: TGTGCCAGCAGCTTGGGTCTAGATACGCAGTATTTT.

The table lists this clone with a few counts. The genes are TRBV30 and TRBJ2-2; D possibly corresponds to TRBD1 (5 bases). V lost 3 bases and J 6 bases, leaving 11 bases between the germline ends. The germline V gene has CDR1 GTSNPN and CDR2 SVGIG (reference sequence). The CDR3 is 13 residues long. The DNA for the CDR3 is TGTGCCTGGAGCGACCCAGGGTCCGGGGAGCTGTTTTTT. Translated, it gives CAWSDPGSGELFF.

The chain uses TRBV30 and TRBJ2-5; 7 nucleotides agree with TRBD1. The V gene's germline CDR1 is GTSNPN and CDR2 SVGIG (reference sequence). The V segment lost 3 bases and the J segment 2 bases; nucleotides outside the gene matches: 9. The CDR3 length is 15 residues. In DNA, the CDR3 is TGTGCCTGGAGCGAAACCGGGACAGAACAAGAGACCCAGTACTTC. It yields the protein CAWSETGTEQETQYF.

This clone was detected a few times. The chain employs TRBV5-1 and TRBJ1-1, with TRBD1 as a possible D gene (5 bases). V dropped 0 bases and J dropped 1 base, with 7 bases sitting between them. The CDR3 runs 14 residues. Germline V gene sequence: CDR1 SGHRS, CDR2 YFSETQ. In DNA, the CDR3 is TGCGCCAGCAGCTTGGTTGGGGGGAACACTGAAGCTTTCTTT. Translating gives CASSLVGGNTEAFF.

This clone occurred a few times. The chain links TRBV18 to TRBJ2-5, with D hard to call. Germline V gives CDR1 KGHSH, CDR2 LQKENI. The V end was cut by 0 bases, the J end by 3 bases, with 2 bases between. The CDR3 extends over 12 amino acids. The CDR3 here is CASSPPEETQYF. CDR3 nucleotide sequence: TGTGCCAGCTCACCACCGGAAGAGACCCAGTACTTC. Supplemented by reference TRBV18 and TRBJ2-5, the full variable domain reads NAGVMQNPRHLVRRRGQEARLRCSPMKGHSHVYWYRQLPEEGLKFMVYLQKENIIDESGMPKERFSAEFPKEGPSILRIQQVVRGDSAAYFCASSPPEETQYFGPGTRLLVL.

V is TRBV5-6 and J is TRBJ1-1, with D maybe TRBD1 (6 bases). Trimming removed 7 bases from V and 5 bases from J, with 15 bases in between. This CDR3 has 13 residues. The germline gives CDR1 SGHDT, CDR2 YYEEEE. CDR3 residues: CASGTGLFTEAFF. In nucleotides, the CDR3 is TGTGCCAGCGGTACAGGGTTATTTACTGAAGCTTTCTTT. Looking up the rest from reference TRBV5-6 and TRBJ1-1 gives the full variable domain: DAGVTQSPTHLIKTRGQQVTLRCSPKSGHDTVSWYQQALGQGPQFIFQYYEEEERQRGNFPDRFSGHQFPNYSSELNVNALLLGDSALYLCASGTGLFTEAFFGQGTRLTVV.

This clone was counted many times. The chain has TRBV10-2 and TRBJ2-1, with D possibly being TRBD1 or TRBD2 (5 bases each). Trimming stripped 2 bases from V and 9 bases from J, with 5 bases between. Germline-derived CDR1 and CDR2 are WSHSY and SAAADI. The CDR3 extends over 11 amino acids. The CDR3 here is CASSEGGEQFF. The CDR3 DNA is TGCGCCAGCAGTGAGGGGGGTGAGCAGTTCTTC.

CDR3 sequence (DNA): TGTGCCAGCAGTGAGAGGGGCGGAACAGATACGCAGTATTTT. Its protein is CASSERGGTDTQYF. This chain joins TRBV2 and TRBJ2-3; D possibly uses TRBD1 or TRBD2 (5 bases each). Germline CDR1 is SNHLY and CDR2 is FYNNEI. CDR3 length equals 14 residues. The V end lost 3 bases, the J end lost 3 bases, and 10 bases lay between the germline ends.